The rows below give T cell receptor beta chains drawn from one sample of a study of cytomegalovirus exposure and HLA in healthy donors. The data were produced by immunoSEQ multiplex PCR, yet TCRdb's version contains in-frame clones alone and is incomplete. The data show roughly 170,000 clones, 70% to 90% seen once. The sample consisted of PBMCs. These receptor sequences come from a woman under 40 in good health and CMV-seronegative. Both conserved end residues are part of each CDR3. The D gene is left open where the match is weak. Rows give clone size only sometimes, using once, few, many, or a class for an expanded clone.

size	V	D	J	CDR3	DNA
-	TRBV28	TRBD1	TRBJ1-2	CASSSGQYLYGYTF	TGTGCCAGCAGTTCGGGACAGTACCTCTATGGCTACACCTTC
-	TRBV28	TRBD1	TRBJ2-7	CASSLNPTGGFNREQYF	TGTGCCAGCAGTTTAAATCCGACAGGGGGCTTTAATCGCGAGCAGTACTTC
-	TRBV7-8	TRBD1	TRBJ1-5	CASSATGQGYNQPQHF	TGTGCCAGCAGCGCGACCGGACAGGGATACAATCAGCCCCAGCATTTT
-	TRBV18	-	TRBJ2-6	CASSRSFESSGANVLTF	TGTGCCAGCTCACGGTCGTTCGAGAGCTCTGGGGCCAACGTCCTGACTTTC
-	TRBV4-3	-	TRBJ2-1	CASSQGDSNNEQFF	TGCGCCAGCAGCCAAGGAGACAGTAACAATGAGCAGTTCTTC
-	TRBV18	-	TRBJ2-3	CASSPPSSTRDTQYF	TGTGCCAGCTCACCACCGTCATCGACTCGAGATACGCAGTATTTT
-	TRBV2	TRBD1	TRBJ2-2	CASSGGQGNTGELFF	TGTGCCAGCAGCGGTGGACAGGGGAACACCGGGGAGCTGTTTTTT
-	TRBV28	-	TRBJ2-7	CASTYSRGRNEQYF	TGTGCCAGCACCTATAGTAGGGGTCGCAACGAGCAGTACTTC
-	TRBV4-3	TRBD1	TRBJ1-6	CASSQGQGWGSPLHF	TGCGCCAGCAGCCAAGGACAGGGCTGGGGGTCACCCCTCCACTTT
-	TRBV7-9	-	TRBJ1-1	CASSSRHDTEAFF	TGTGCCAGCAGCTCCCGACATGACACTGAAGCTTTCTTT
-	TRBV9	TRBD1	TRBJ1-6	CASSEGASRLYNSPLHF	TGTGCCAGCAGCGAGGGGGCCTCACGCCTTTATAATTCACCCCTCCACTTT
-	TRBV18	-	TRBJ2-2	CASSPRSSANTGELFF	TGTGCCAGCTCACCACGTTCTAGCGCGAACACCGGGGAGCTGTTTTTT
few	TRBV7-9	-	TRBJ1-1	CASRTDTNTEAFF	TGTGCCAGCAGAACGGACACGAACACTGAAGCTTTCTTT
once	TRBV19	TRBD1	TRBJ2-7	CASMGVGQGEDEQYF	TGTGCCAGTATGGGAGTCGGACAGGGGGAGGACGAGCAGTACTTC
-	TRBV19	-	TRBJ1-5	CASSNPPGRLNQPQHF	TGTGCCAGTAGTAACCCCCCCGGCAGACTCAATCAGCCCCAGCATTTT